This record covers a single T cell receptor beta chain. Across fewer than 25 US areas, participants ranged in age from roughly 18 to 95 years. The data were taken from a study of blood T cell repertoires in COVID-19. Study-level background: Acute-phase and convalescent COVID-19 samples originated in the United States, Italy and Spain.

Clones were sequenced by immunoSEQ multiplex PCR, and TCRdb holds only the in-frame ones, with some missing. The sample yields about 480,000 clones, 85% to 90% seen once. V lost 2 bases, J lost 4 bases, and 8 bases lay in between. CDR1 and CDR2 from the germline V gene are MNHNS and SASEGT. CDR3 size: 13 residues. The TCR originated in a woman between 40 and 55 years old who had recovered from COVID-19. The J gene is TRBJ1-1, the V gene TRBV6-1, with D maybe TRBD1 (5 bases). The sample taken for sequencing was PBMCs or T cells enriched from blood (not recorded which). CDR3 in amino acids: CASSERGSTEAFF. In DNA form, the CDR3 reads TGTGCCAGCAGTGAACGGGGGTCCACTGAAGCTTTCTTT.